Only a few counts were recorded for the clone carrying this T cell receptor (beta chain). Antigen unknown. This specimen comes from a study of beta chain features in type 1 diabetes. The germline V gene encodes CDR1 SNHLY and CDR2 FYNNEI. This CDR3 is built from 14 residues. Between the trimmed V and J ends, which lost 1 base and 0 bases, there was a span of 4 bases. Sequenced material consisted of expressed TCRB transcripts (all of the isolated RNA was reverse transcribed). The table came from immunoSEQ multiplex PCR; TCRdb's copy has only in-frame clones and leaves some out. The sample carries 250,000 or so clones, 27% recorded once. General study findings and limits: Small HLA sub-analyses could not settle whether HLA shapes TCRB rearrangement. In the patient group, naive, central memory and Treg TCRB repertoires seemed more alike than in the healthy donor group.

Via the markers CD45RO/CCR7/CD25/CD127/CD95/CD27, stem cell-like memory, regulatory, central memory and naive CD4+ cells were sorted. What was sequenced was central memory CD4+ T cells from blood. V and J are TRBV2 and TRBJ2-1; D gene ambiguous. The receptor was derived from a man aged 25-45 years in good health. The CDR3 loop reads CASSEVSSYNEQFF. CDR3 DNA sequence: TGTGCCAGCAGTGAAGTTAGCTCCTACAATGAGCAGTTCTTC.